What follows describes a single TCR beta chain. Its antigen is currently unknown. This entry comes from a study of T cells expressing NK-cell markers. CDR1 and CDR2 (germline): SGHRS, YFSETQ. The CDR3 extends over 13 amino acids. TCRdb reanalyzed the 5' RACE reads and collapses them to one entry per CDR3 protein, without DNA. In total, the table holds roughly 450,000 distinct CDR3 sequences. Study-level findings and limits: In a handful of donors, dominant clonotypes made up roughly 28.3-65% of CD3+CD56-NKG2C+ cells. NKG2C+ dominant clonotype frequencies in 5 or 6 donors were about 1.0-8% of CD8+ T cells.

The sequence came from a woman aged 45-59 years in good health. The genes are TRBV5-1 and TRBJ2-2; the TCRdb call, TRBD1, lacks DNA for checking. Material: blood T cells: a sorted CD56 or NKG2C T cell subset, CD4+ or CD8+ T cells, or bulk PBMC T cells (not recorded which). The CDR3 region is CASSRTAEGELFF. The full variable domain, with the rest looked up from reference TRBV5-1 and TRBJ2-2, is KAGVTQTPRYLIKTRGQQVTLSCSPISGHRSVSWYQQTPGQGLQFLFEYFSETQRNKGNFPGRFSGRQFSNSRSEMNVSTLELGDSALYLCASSRTAEGELFFGEGSRLTVL.